A single sample gave rise to the 4 T cell receptor beta chains below, sequenced in a study of blood T cell repertoires in COVID-19. Here immunoSEQ multiplex PCR was the method, and the copy in TCRdb shows in-frame clones only, minus some. The table records 360,000 or so clones, about 88% of them present only once. Sequencing was done on a sample of PBMCs or T cells enriched from blood (not recorded which). The receptors were gathered from a woman in her 30s who had been exposed to COVID-19.

The chain links TRBV9 to TRBJ1-1; D is undetermined. This CDR3 comprises 15 residues. Trimming took off 3 bases at V and 0 bases at J, with 12 bases between the two ends. The germline gives CDR1 SGDLS, CDR2 YYNGEE. The CDR3 DNA sequence: TGTGCCAGCAGCGCCCCCAACGCAGTGAACACTGAAGCTTTCTTT. This sequence encodes CASSAPNAVNTEAFF.

This CDR3 is CASSPGQGQETQYF. For the CDR3, the DNA is TGCGCCAGCAGCCCTGGACAGGGTCAAGAGACCCAGTACTTC. This sequence joins TRBV4-1 and TRBJ2-5; 8 positions agree with TRBD1. Germline loops: CDR1 MGHRA, CDR2 YSYEKL. V was pared by 4 bases and J by 2 bases, with 3 bases of the junction left unmatched. This CDR3 is built from 14 residues.

This sequence joins TRBV5-1 and TRBJ1-5; D gene ambiguous. V dropped 0 bases and J dropped 4 bases, with 8 bases sitting between them. In germline, CDR1 is SGHRS, CDR2 YFSETQ. The CDR3 has 14 residues. The CDR3 protein is CASSLGVSNQPQHF. DNA of the CDR3: TGCGCCAGCAGCTTGGGAGTTTCTAATCAGCCCCAGCATTTT.

This clone has just a few counts. This chain connects TRBV19 to TRBJ2-5, with D possibly being TRBD2 (6 bases). Germline CDR1 and CDR2: LNHDA and SQIVND (reference sequence). The CDR3 is 13 amino acids. V was trimmed by 9 bases and J by 4 bases, leaving 15 bases between them. The CDR3 here is CASGRDSTETQYF. DNA for the CDR3: TGTGCCAGCGGCAGGGACTCCACAGAGACCCAGTACTTC. The full variable domain, with the rest looked up from reference TRBV19 and TRBJ2-5, is DGGITQSPKYLFRKEGQNVTLSCEQNLNHDAMYWYRQDPGQGLRLIYYSQIVNDFQKGDIAEGYSVSREKKESFPLTVTSAQKNPTAFYLCASGRDSTETQYFGPGTRLLVL.